This is a list of T cell receptor beta chains from one sample in a study of blood T cell repertoires in COVID-19. Produced via immunoSEQ multiplex PCR; TCRdb's table is partial and in-frame only. The sample includes 200,000 to 250,000 clones, around 82% of them seen just once. Sequenced: peripheral blood. All receptors come from a woman older than 75 with active or convalescent COVID-19. Both conserved end residues are part of each CDR3. Fields, in order: V gene, J gene, clone size, D gene, CDR3 protein, CDR3 DNA. A D gene is named only where the DNA matches it firmly. Size is stated for part of the rows, as once, few or many counts, or as a class when the clone is expanded.

v_call: TRBV3-1/TRBV3-2
j_call: TRBJ2-7
clone_size: NA
d_call: NA
cdr3_aa: CASSQDYREQYF
cdr3_nt: TGTGCCAGCAGCCAAGATTATCGGGAGCAGTACTTC

v_call: TRBV28
j_call: TRBJ1-1
clone_size: NA
d_call: NA
cdr3_aa: CASSSPKAGYTEAFF
cdr3_nt: TGTGCCAGCAGTTCCCCCAAAGCAGGGTACACTGAAGCTTTCTTT

v_call: TRBV28
j_call: TRBJ1-3
clone_size: NA
d_call: TRBD1
cdr3_aa: CASSRQGPNTIYF
cdr3_nt: TGTGCCAGCAGTAGACAGGGGCCAAACACCATATATTTT

v_call: TRBV7-9
j_call: TRBJ2-1
clone_size: NA
d_call: NA
cdr3_aa: CASTKLGERITYNEQFF
cdr3_nt: TGTGCCAGCACCAAACTTGGGGAGCGCATAACCTACAATGAGCAGTTCTTC

v_call: TRBV19
j_call: TRBJ1-4
clone_size: NA
d_call: NA
cdr3_aa: CASSPHRVGEKLFF
cdr3_nt: TGTGCCAGTAGCCCCCACAGGGTCGGTGAAAAACTGTTTTTT

v_call: TRBV6-5
j_call: TRBJ2-5
clone_size: NA
d_call: NA
cdr3_aa: CASRSEETQYF
cdr3_nt: TGTGCCAGCAGGAGTGAAGAGACCCAGTACTTC

v_call: TRBV2
j_call: TRBJ1-1
clone_size: NA
d_call: TRBD1
cdr3_aa: CASSGTVNTEAFF
cdr3_nt: TGTGCCAGCAGCGGGACAGTAAACACTGAAGCTTTCTTT

v_call: TRBV15
j_call: TRBJ2-1
clone_size: NA
d_call: TRBD2
cdr3_aa: CATSRDGTSGRVNEQFF
cdr3_nt: TGTGCCACCAGCAGAGATGGGACTAGCGGGAGAGTCAATGAGCAGTTCTTC

v_call: TRBV3-1/TRBV3-2
j_call: TRBJ2-1
clone_size: NA
d_call: TRBD2
cdr3_aa: CASSLARTSNEQFF
cdr3_nt: TGTGCCAGCAGCCTCGCCAGGACTAGCAATGAGCAGTTCTTC

v_call: TRBV18
j_call: TRBJ2-3
clone_size: NA
d_call: NA
cdr3_aa: CASSPGSLSTDTQYF
cdr3_nt: TGTGCCAGCTCACCGGGCAGCCTTAGCACAGATACGCAGTATTTT

v_call: TRBV23-1
j_call: TRBJ2-5
clone_size: NA
d_call: TRBD1
cdr3_aa: CASSPGTGRETQYF
cdr3_nt: TGCGCCAGCAGTCCTGGGACAGGGCGGGAGACCCAGTACTTC

v_call: TRBV5-1
j_call: TRBJ2-2
clone_size: NA
d_call: NA
cdr3_aa: CASSLNTGEGGELFF
cdr3_nt: TGCGCCAGCAGCTTAAACACGGGAGAGGGCGGGGAGCTGTTTTTT

v_call: TRBV28
j_call: TRBJ1-5
clone_size: NA
d_call: TRBD1
cdr3_aa: CASVPNRGFRQPQHF
cdr3_nt: TGTGCCAGCGTCCCCAACAGGGGCTTTAGGCAGCCCCAGCATTTT

v_call: TRBV3-1/TRBV3-2
j_call: TRBJ2-7
clone_size: NA
d_call: NA
cdr3_aa: CASSQVASKQYF
cdr3_nt: TGTGCCAGCAGCCAAGTAGCTAGCAAGCAGTACTTC

v_call: TRBV28
j_call: TRBJ1-2
clone_size: NA
d_call: TRBD1
cdr3_aa: CASSQDRGHGYTF
cdr3_nt: TGTGCCAGCAGTCAGGACAGGGGGCATGGCTACACCTTC

v_call: TRBV28
j_call: TRBJ1-1
clone_size: NA
d_call: TRBD1
cdr3_aa: CATMGERRQGNTEAFF
cdr3_nt: TGTGCCACAATGGGGGAGAGGAGACAGGGTAACACTGAAGCTTTCTTT

v_call: TRBV7-2
j_call: TRBJ1-1
clone_size: once
d_call: NA
cdr3_aa: CASSSDFTEAFF
cdr3_nt: TGTGCCAGCAGCTCCGACTTCACTGAAGCTTTCTTT

v_call: TRBV24-1
j_call: TRBJ2-2
clone_size: NA
d_call: TRBD1
cdr3_aa: CATSDKPGQGMISNTGELFF
cdr3_nt: TGTGCCACCAGTGATAAGCCGGGACAGGGGATGATCTCGAACACCGGGGAGCTGTTTTTT

v_call: TRBV9
j_call: TRBJ2-7
clone_size: many
d_call: TRBD2
cdr3_aa: CASSPGLAGAEQYF
cdr3_nt: TGTGCCAGCAGCCCAGGACTAGCGGGGGCCGAGCAGTACTTC

v_call: TRBV30
j_call: TRBJ1-6
clone_size: NA
d_call: NA
cdr3_aa: CAWSVRVNNSPLHF
cdr3_nt: TGTGCCTGGAGTGTACGCGTCAATAATTCACCCCTCCACTTT

v_call: TRBV28
j_call: TRBJ1-5
clone_size: NA
d_call: NA
cdr3_aa: CARLGRVEGSNQPQHF
cdr3_nt: TGTGCCAGGCTTGGGAGGGTGGAAGGGAGCAATCAGCCCCAGCATTTT

v_call: TRBV14
j_call: TRBJ1-3
clone_size: NA
d_call: NA
cdr3_aa: CASSQYGQGNTIYF
cdr3_nt: TGTGCCAGCAGCCAATATGGACAGGGAAACACCATATATTTT

v_call: TRBV27
j_call: TRBJ1-6
clone_size: NA
d_call: NA
cdr3_aa: CASRPGTAQNSPLHF
cdr3_nt: TGTGCCAGCAGACCAGGGACTGCCCAAAATTCACCCCTCCACTTT

v_call: TRBV19
j_call: TRBJ1-5
clone_size: NA
d_call: NA
cdr3_aa: CASSIAVSYSNQPQHF
cdr3_nt: TGTGCCAGTAGTATTGCAGTTAGCTATAGCAATCAGCCCCAGCATTTT

v_call: TRBV11-2
j_call: TRBJ1-2
clone_size: NA
d_call: NA
cdr3_aa: CASSQLENGVGYTF
cdr3_nt: TGTGCCAGCAGTCAACTGGAGAACGGGGTAGGCTACACCTTC

v_call: TRBV28
j_call: TRBJ2-3
clone_size: NA
d_call: TRBD2
cdr3_aa: CASSSPGLAGVQDTQYF
cdr3_nt: TGTGCCAGCAGTTCCCCGGGACTAGCGGGAGTTCAAGATACGCAGTATTTT

v_call: TRBV5-1
j_call: TRBJ2-2
clone_size: NA
d_call: NA
cdr3_aa: CATSIAPTGELFF
cdr3_nt: TGCGCCACCTCCATTGCGCCCACCGGGGAGCTGTTTTTT

v_call: TRBV5-1
j_call: TRBJ2-1
clone_size: NA
d_call: TRBD1
cdr3_aa: CASSLGATGRYEQFF
cdr3_nt: TGCGCCAGCAGCTTGGGGGCGACAGGGCGTTATGAGCAGTTCTTC